The next 4 T cell receptor beta chains were all read from a single sample in a study of Graves' ophthalmopathy and Graves' hyperthyroidism. CDR3 regions of TCR beta were amplified from RNA transcripts. RT-PCR with HTBI primers came first, then second-round multiplex PCR. TCRdb reprocessed the multiplex PCR reads via MiXCR and lists one record per CDR3 protein. The table lists about 740,000 distinct CDR3 sequences, roughly two fifths of them singletons. The sequencing sample was made of peripheral blood. The receptors here all came from an adult man with Graves' ophthalmopathy.

The rearrangement links TRBV15 to TRBJ1-2; D not resolved. This CDR3 spans 13 amino acids. V was clipped by 1 base and J by 3 bases, with 6 bases between them. Germline assignment: CDR1 LNHNV and CDR2 YYDKDF (reference sequence). DNA for the CDR3: TGTGCCACCAGCAGAGGGATGGACTATGGCTACACCTTC. Translation gives CATSRGMDYGYTF.

Ten or more counts support this clonotype. The J gene is TRBJ2-2, the V gene TRBV24-1; D is unclear. In germline, CDR1 is KGHDR, CDR2 SFDVKD. Trimming took off 7 bases at V and 6 bases at J, with 5 bases between the two ends. The CDR3 is 11 amino acids. The CDR3 spells CATSFAGELFF. CDR3 coding DNA: TGTGCCACCAGCTTCGCCGGGGAGCTGTTTTTT.

The V and J genes are TRBV10-2 and TRBJ1-5; D perhaps matches TRBD1 (5 bases). This CDR3 contains 13 residues. Trimming left V 2 bases short and J 14 bases short, with 16 bases between. Germline V lookup: CDR1 WSHSY, CDR2 SAAADI. The CDR3 sequence: CASSEGLNTGEHF. The CDR3 coding sequence is TGCGCCAGCAGTGAGGGGCTTAATACAGGCGAGCATTTT.

As for this clonotype: Mismatch with germline at one junction end may stem from a read error. The chain carries TRBV7-9 and TRBJ1-2, with D maybe TRBD1 (5 bases). The CDR3 sequence is 15 residues long. CDR1 is SEHNR and CDR2 is FQNEAQ in the germline V gene (reference sequence). This CDR3 is CASSPRIQDNHGYTF. CDR3 DNA sequence: TGTGCCAGCAGCCCCAGGATACAGGATAACCATGGCTACACCTTC.